The source of this T cell receptor (beta chain) is a study of glioma-infiltrating T cells after dendritic cell vaccination. General study findings and limits: TCR clonality showed no direct relationship with survival.

Generated by immunoSEQ multiplex PCR, the TCRdb table keeps only in-frame clones and is missing some. The sample consists of roughly 87,000 clones, under 85% of them appearing once. Trimming stripped 3 bases from V and 8 bases from J, with 10 bases between. From germline, CDR1 is SGHTA and CDR2 FQGTGA. The CDR3 contains 12 residues. On this clone itself: Its specificity is not known.

Regarding time point: after dendritic cell vaccination, including at tumor progression/relapse. None of the glioblastoma patients had an isocitrate dehydrogenase mutation. The chain employs TRBV7-3 and TRBJ1-2, with D unresolved. The sequence came from a human donor with glioblastoma. The sample here was blood, taken after dendritic cell vaccination. CDR3 sequence: CASSLEGGGYTF. CDR3 coding DNA: TGTGCCAGCAGCTTGGAAGGCGGAGGCTACACCTTC. The full variable domain, rest sourced from reference TRBV7-3 and TRBJ1-2, is GAGVSQTPSNKVTEKGKYVELRCDPISGHTALYWYRQSLGQGPEFLIYFQGTGAADDSGLPNDRFFAVRPEGSVSTLKIQRTERGDSAVYLCASSLEGGGYTFGSGTRLTVV.